The 27 T cell receptor beta chains below were found in one sample sequenced in a study of blood T cell repertoires in COVID-19. Only in-frame clones appear in the TCRdb table, and some are missing; sequencing was by immunoSEQ multiplex PCR. The sample has hundreds of thousands of clones; around nine tenths are singletons. Material for sequencing was PBMCs or T cells enriched from blood (not recorded which). The receptors derive from a woman aged 55-69 years who had recovered from COVID-19.

The V call is TRBV5-6, the J call TRBJ2-1; 8 bases are shared with TRBD1. The V gene's germline CDR1 is SGHDT and CDR2 YYEEEE. J lost 5 bases, V lost 3 bases, and 4 bases had no gene match. The CDR3 sequence is 14 residues long. The CDR3 DNA reads as TGTGCCAGCAGCTGGGGGACAGGAGACAATGAGCAGTTCTTC. Encoded protein: CASSWGTGDNEQFF.

The chain recombines TRBV3-1 (or the pseudogene TRBV3-2) with TRBJ1-2, with a possible D match to TRBD1 (5 bases). CDR3 length equals 15 residues. Per the germline V gene, CDR1 is LGHDT and CDR2 is YNNKEL (reference sequence). The V gene lost 3 bases and the J gene lost 0 bases, with 11 bases spanning the gap. CDR3 protein: CASSQRGSSNYGYTF. The CDR3 bases are TGTGCCAGCAGCCAGCGGGGGAGTTCTAACTATGGCTACACCTTC.

V and J are TRBV5-6 and TRBJ2-7, with 9 bases that match TRBD1. Germline CDR1 and CDR2: SGHDT and YYEEEE. The CDR3 is 17 residues long. Losses at the gene ends were 2 bases for V and 6 bases for J; bases not matched to a gene: 15. CDR3: CASSLRGQGKRGSEQYV. The CDR3 DNA reads as TGTGCCAGCAGCTTAAGGGGACAGGGTAAGAGGGGTTCCGAGCAGTACGTC.

The J gene is TRBJ1-6, the V gene TRBV5-1; D remains ambiguous. Germline V gene lookup returns CDR1 SGHRS and CDR2 YFSETQ. The CDR3 sequence is 16 residues long. V was pared by 0 bases and J by 7 bases, with 14 bases between. Written as DNA, the CDR3 is TGCGCCAGCAGCTTGGACCTCACAGTATTCAATTCACCCCTCCACTTT. As protein: CASSLDLTVFNSPLHF. The variable domain in full, with the rest retrieved from reference TRBV5-1 and TRBJ1-6, is KAGVTQTPRYLIKTRGQQVTLSCSPISGHRSVSWYQQTPGQGLQFLFEYFSETQRNKGNFPGRFSGRQFSNSRSEMNVSTLELGDSALYLCASSLDLTVFNSPLHFGNGTRLTVT.

The gene calls are TRBV5-4 and TRBJ1-2; D is perhaps TRBD1 (6 bases). The CDR3 is 13 residues long. Germline CDR1 is SGHNT and CDR2 is YYREEE (reference sequence). V was pared by 5 bases and J by 8 bases, with 16 bases between. The CDR3 here is CASRPTGSGGYTF. The CDR3 DNA reads as TGTGCCAGCAGACCTACAGGGTCGGGAGGCTACACCTTC.

The chain links TRBV11-2 to TRBJ1-3, with D unclear. The V gene's germline CDR1 is SGHAT and CDR2 FQNNGV. The CDR3 runs 12 residues. V was pared by 6 bases and J by 4 bases, with 7 bases between. The CDR3 sequence: CASRFSGNTIYF. The CDR3, as DNA: TGTGCCAGCAGGTTTAGCGGAAACACCATATATTTT.

The chain joins TRBV11-2 to TRBJ1-2; 10 bases align to TRBD1. The CDR3 is 15 amino acids. The V gene end was trimmed by 1 base and the J gene end by 6 bases; junction bases not matched to a gene: 5. The germline V gene has CDR1 SGHAT and CDR2 FQNNGV. CDR3 sequence (DNA): TGTGCCAGCAGCTTAGTGGGGACAGGGGTTAATGGCTACACCTTC. Protein sequence: CASSLVGTGVNGYTF.

CDR3 residues: CASSLQQGGYTEAFF. CDR3 nucleotide sequence: TGTGCCAGCAGCTTACAACAGGGCGGATACACTGAAGCTTTCTTT. V gene TRBV7-9 combines with J gene TRBJ1-1, with a weak D call TRBD1 (6 bases). CDR1 and CDR2 from the germline V gene are SEHNR and FQNEAQ (reference sequence). The CDR3 runs 15 residues. V was cut by 2 bases and J by 3 bases, with 13 bases left in between.

This sequence joins TRBV9 and TRBJ2-7; no firm D call. The CDR3 has 15 residues. V lost 0 bases and J 2 bases, leaving 12 bases between the germline ends. In germline, CDR1 is SGDLS, CDR2 YYNGEE. In nucleotides, the CDR3 is TGTGCCAGCAGCGTAGGCGCGGAAACTACCTACGAGCAGTACTTC. Protein product: CASSVGAETTYEQYF.

This clone appeared a few times. This chain uses TRBV2 with TRBJ2-3, with a tentative D call TRBD1 (5 bases). Germline V gene data show CDR1 as SNHLY and CDR2 as FYNNEI. This CDR3 contains 13 residues. V was cut by 6 bases and J by 4 bases, with 11 bases left in between. The CDR3 is CASRRQYSDTQYF. In DNA, the CDR3 is TGTGCCAGCAGGAGACAGTACTCAGATACGCAGTATTTT.

The chain couples TRBV9 to TRBJ2-1; D is undetermined. The V end was cut by 3 bases, the J end by 0 bases, with 7 bases between. Germline CDR1 is SGDLS and CDR2 is YYNGEE. The CDR3 covers 14 residues. DNA for the CDR3: TGTGCCAGCAGCGCCGCGATCTCCTACAATGAGCAGTTCTTC. As protein: CASSAAISYNEQFF.

The chain uses TRBV4-1 and TRBJ1-3; 7 bases match TRBD1. Germline CDR1 is MGHRA and CDR2 is YSYEKL. This CDR3 is built from 17 residues. V lost 1 base to trimming and J lost 0 bases; unmatched junction nucleotides: 6. The DNA of the CDR3 is TGCGCCAGCAGCCAAGGTACAGGGGCAAACTCTGGAAACACCATATATTTT. Protein: CASSQGTGANSGNTIYF.

The CDR3 loop is CAWSDRVNTEAFF. The CDR3 bases are TGTGCCTGGAGTGACAGGGTCAACACTGAAGCTTTCTTT. The chain carries TRBV30 and TRBJ1-1; D is perhaps TRBD1 (6 bases). The CDR3 totals 13 residues. V lost 1 base, J lost 2 bases, and 8 bases lay in between. CDR1 and CDR2 (germline): GTSNPN, SVGIG (reference sequence). The full variable domain, with the rest looked up from reference TRBV30 and TRBJ1-1, is SQTIHQWPATLVQPVGSPLSLECTVEGTSNPNLYWYRQAAGRGLQLLFYSVGIGQISSEVPQNLSASRPQDRQFILSSKKLLLSDSGFYLCAWSDRVNTEAFFGQGTRLTVV.

The chain combines TRBV24-1 with TRBJ1-3, with 8 bases identical to TRBD1. Germline CDR1 KGHDR, CDR2 SFDVKD. This CDR3 is 15 amino acids long. Trimming removed 10 bases from V and 1 base from J; junction bases left unmatched: 8. CDR3 loop: CATSDRGRSGNTIYF. As DNA, the CDR3 is TGTGCCACTAGCGACAGGGGTAGATCTGGAAACACCATATATTTT.

V and J are TRBV2 and TRBJ1-6; D may be TRBD1 (5 bases). Germline assignment: CDR1 SNHLY and CDR2 FYNNEI. This CDR3 has 12 residues. The germline V and J ends were trimmed by 8 bases and 9 bases, with 11 bases remaining between them. The DNA for the CDR3 is TGTGCCAGCCGTAGGGGAGGTTCACCCCTCCACTTT. Translating gives CASRRGGSPLHF. Variable domain in full (rest from reference TRBV2 and TRBJ1-6): EPEVTQTPSHQVTQMGQEVILRCVPISNHLYFYWYRQILGQKVEFLVSFYNNEISEKSEIFDDQFSVERPDGSNFTLKIRSTKLEDSAMYFCASRRGGSPLHFGNGTRLTVT.

CDR3 sequence reads: CASSQSTGLETQYF. CDR3 DNA sequence: TGTGCCAGCAGCCAATCGACAGGGCTGGAGACCCAGTACTTC. The V and J genes are TRBV6-5 and TRBJ2-5, with 7 bases matching TRBD1. Germline V gives CDR1 MNHEY, CDR2 SVGAGI. The CDR3 consists of 14 residues. After removal of 6 bases from V and 5 bases from J, the junction contained 9 bases not matched to a gene.

V gene TRBV2 combines with J gene TRBJ1-2, with TRBD1 matching over 7 bases. This CDR3 contains 15 residues. Germline loops: CDR1 SNHLY, CDR2 FYNNEI. The trim removed 10 bases at V and 1 base at J, leaving 12 bases unmatched. CDR3 bases: TGTGCCACAGCCGGGACAGAGAAGCTTAACTATGGCTACACCTTC. This encodes CATAGTEKLNYGYTF.

This clone is a singleton in its sample. The chain recombines TRBV19 with TRBJ2-1; a weak D match, TRBD2 (5 bases). Germline V CDR1 and CDR2: LNHDA, SQIVND (reference sequence). The V end was cut by 3 bases, the J end by 7 bases, with 13 bases between. The CDR3 sequence is 14 residues long. This chain's CDR3 is CASSITGDWNEQFF. In DNA form, the CDR3 reads TGTGCCAGTAGTATTACCGGGGATTGGAATGAGCAGTTCTTC. The variable domain in full, completed from reference TRBV19 and TRBJ2-1, reads DGGITQSPKYLFRKEGQNVTLSCEQNLNHDAMYWYRQDPGQGLRLIYYSQIVNDFQKGDIAEGYSVSREKKESFPLTVTSAQKNPTAFYLCASSITGDWNEQFFGPGTRLTVL.

The rearrangement links TRBV19 to TRBJ1-4; D may be TRBD1 (5 bases). CDR1 and CDR2 from the germline V gene are LNHDA and SQIVND (reference sequence). This CDR3 has 11 amino acids. V lost 9 bases and J 14 bases, leaving 16 bases between the germline ends. The CDR3 nucleotides are TGTGCCAGCATTAGGGGCCGACTCCTGTTTTTT. Translating it yields CASIRGRLLFF.

The rearrangement uses TRBV29-1 and TRBJ2-5, with D possibly TRBD1 on 5 matching bases. This CDR3 contains 13 residues. Germline V gene data show CDR1 as SQVTM and CDR2 as ANQGSEA. The V end was cut by 4 bases, the J end by 5 bases, with 14 bases between. CDR3 region: CSVVAGLAETQYF. CDR3 coding DNA: TGCAGCGTTGTAGCAGGGCTTGCGGAGACCCAGTACTTC. Using reference TRBV29-1 and TRBJ2-5 for the parts outside the CDR3, the full variable domain is SAVISQKPSRDICQRGTSLTIQCQVDSQVTMMFWYRQQPGQSLTLIATANQGSEATYESGFVIDKFPISRPNLTFSTLTVSNMSPEDSSIYLCSVVAGLAETQYFGPGTRLLVL.

V is TRBV5-1 and J is TRBJ2-7; D unresolved. The CDR3 sequence is 12 residues long. The germline V gene encodes CDR1 SGHRS and CDR2 YFSETQ. The ends were cut back, 0 bases at V and 4 bases at J, with 5 bases in the middle. The CDR3 loop is CASSLDQYEQYF. The CDR3 nucleotides read TGCGCCAGCAGCTTGGACCAGTACGAGCAGTACTTC. The variable domain in full, with the rest retrieved from reference TRBV5-1 and TRBJ2-7, is KAGVTQTPRYLIKTRGQQVTLSCSPISGHRSVSWYQQTPGQGLQFLFEYFSETQRNKGNFPGRFSGRQFSNSRSEMNVSTLELGDSALYLCASSLDQYEQYFGPGTRLTVT.

The rearrangement joins TRBV6-2 or TRBV6-3 to TRBJ1-6; D is uncertain. This CDR3 has 14 residues. Germline V gives CDR1 MNHEY, CDR2 SVGEGT. Trimming removed 0 bases from V and 9 bases from J, with 9 bases in between. The CDR3 DNA sequence: TGTGCCAGCAGTTACTCTGGGAGGGTTTCACCCCTCCACTTT. Its protein is CASSYSGRVSPLHF.

This sequence joins TRBV2 and TRBJ1-2; D is uncertain. The V and J ends lost 8 bases and 8 bases respectively, with 12 bases between them. The CDR3 extends over 11 amino acids. Germline V gene data show CDR1 as SNHLY and CDR2 as FYNNEI. Here the CDR3 DNA reads TGTGCCAGCGGTGGACTGCAGGGCTACACCTTC. It encodes CASGGLQGYTF. The variable domain in full, with the rest retrieved from reference TRBV2 and TRBJ1-2, is EPEVTQTPSHQVTQMGQEVILRCVPISNHLYFYWYRQILGQKVEFLVSFYNNEISEKSEIFDDQFSVERPDGSNFTLKIRSTKLEDSAMYFCASGGLQGYTFGSGTRLTVV.

The chain uses TRBV5-1 and TRBJ1-4; the D gene is possibly TRBD1 (5 bases). Germline V gene sequence: CDR1 SGHRS, CDR2 YFSETQ. With 7 bases removed from V and 5 bases from J, the gap between germline ends came to 12 bases. CDR3 size: 13 residues. CDR3 nucleotides: TGCGCCAGCGGGGATGGGGCCAATGAAAAACTGTTTTTT. Its translation: CASGDGANEKLFF. Full variable domain (missing parts from reference TRBV5-1 and TRBJ1-4): KAGVTQTPRYLIKTRGQQVTLSCSPISGHRSVSWYQQTPGQGLQFLFEYFSETQRNKGNFPGRFSGRQFSNSRSEMNVSTLELGDSALYLCASGDGANEKLFFGSGTQLSVL.

The chain uses TRBV19 and TRBJ1-5; 10 bases fit TRBD1. This CDR3 contains 17 residues. CDR1 is LNHDA, CDR2 SQIVND, per germline (reference sequence). The trim removed 5 bases at V and 4 bases at J, leaving 11 bases unmatched. CDR3 protein: CASSSRDRGLLNQPQHF. CDR3 coding DNA: TGTGCCAGTAGTTCCCGGGACAGGGGATTATTAAATCAGCCCCAGCATTTT.

V gene TRBV7-9 combines with J gene TRBJ2-5; D might be TRBD2 (5 bases). The germline V and J ends were trimmed by 5 bases and 5 bases, with 9 bases remaining between them. The CDR3 totals 12 residues. Germline V gives CDR1 SEHNR, CDR2 FQNEAQ (reference sequence). The chain's CDR3 is CASSGGGETQYF. Here the CDR3 DNA reads TGTGCCAGCAGCGGAGGTGGGGAGACCCAGTACTTC.

Here the CDR3 DNA reads TGTGCCTGGAGTGTAGAAGGGAGGAGGGATCAGCCCCAGCATTTT. It is translated as CAWSVEGRRDQPQHF. The chain carries TRBV30 and TRBJ1-5; no definite D call. V was pared by 0 bases and J by 5 bases, with 14 bases between. This CDR3 contains 15 residues. Germline V CDR1 and CDR2: GTSNPN, SVGIG (reference sequence).